A single sample gave rise to the 21 T cell receptor beta chains below, sequenced in a study of control samples from healthy donors and cancer patients. Assay: immunoSEQ multiplex PCR; the TCRdb copy retains only in-frame clones and omits some. The repertoire holds about 120,000 clones, 88% seen once, with 2.3% in the top ten. Input material: blood. Receptors were obtained from a woman in her 70s in good health.

The chain employs TRBV11-3 and TRBJ2-4; D not resolved. CDR3 length: 13 amino acids. Trimming took off 1 base at V and 9 bases at J, with 10 bases between the two ends. Germline CDR1 and CDR2: SGHNT and YENEEA. The CDR3 loop reads CASSLADGGIQYF. The CDR3 DNA sequence: TGTGCCAGCAGCTTAGCCGACGGTGGCATTCAGTACTTC.

CDR3 bases: TGTGCCACCAGTGACCAAGGGGACAGCCCCCCACAAGAGACCCAGTACTTC. Amino acids: CATSDQGDSPPQETQYF. V usage is TRBV24-1 and J usage is TRBJ2-5; 7 bases match TRBD1. Unmatched junction bases numbered 12, after V lost 4 bases and J lost 2 bases. Germline V lookup: CDR1 KGHDR, CDR2 SFDVKD. The CDR3 consists of 17 residues.

The V call is TRBV29-1, the J call TRBJ1-3; D remains unclear. From germline, CDR1 is SQVTM and CDR2 ANQGSEA. The CDR3 contains 15 residues. Trimming cost V 4 bases and J 0 bases, with 13 bases left between them. In nucleotides, the CDR3 is TGCAGCGTTGTTGGTAGGGAATTCTCTGGAAACACCATATATTTT. Protein sequence: CSVVGREFSGNTIYF.

This sequence joins TRBV7-2 and TRBJ1-5; 7 nucleotides match TRBD1. In germline, CDR1 is SGHTA, CDR2 FQGNSA. This CDR3 is built from 14 residues. Trimming removed 5 bases from V and 3 bases from J; junction bases left unmatched: 4. This chain's CDR3 is CASSATGDNQPQHF. The CDR3 DNA reads as TGTGCCAGCAGCGCAACAGGGGACAATCAGCCCCAGCATTTT.

This sequence joins TRBV19 and TRBJ2-1; D could derive from TRBD1 or TRBD2 (5 bases each). The CDR3 has 14 residues. V was cut by 0 bases and J by 7 bases, with 10 bases left in between. In germline, CDR1 is LNHDA, CDR2 SQIVND (reference sequence). CDR3 in DNA: TGTGCCAGTAGTATAGATCCGAGGGGTAATGAGCAGTTCTTC. Its protein product is CASSIDPRGNEQFF.

The chain combines TRBV2 with TRBJ2-1; D perhaps matches TRBD2 (6 bases). This CDR3 spans 15 amino acids. Germline lookup yields CDR1 SNHLY and CDR2 FYNNEI. V lost 7 bases, J lost 6 bases, and 19 bases lay in between. CDR3 loop: CASTPGVHGGNEQFF. The CDR3 DNA is TGTGCCAGCACTCCGGGGGTCCACGGGGGCAATGAGCAGTTCTTC. Supplemented by reference TRBV2 and TRBJ2-1, the full variable domain reads EPEVTQTPSHQVTQMGQEVILRCVPISNHLYFYWYRQILGQKVEFLVSFYNNEISEKSEIFDDQFSVERPDGSNFTLKIRSTKLEDSAMYFCASTPGVHGGNEQFFGPGTRLTVL.

This rearrangement joins TRBV5-6 to TRBJ2-5, with D unresolved. Looked up from germline, CDR1 is SGHDT and CDR2 is YYEEEE. The CDR3 covers 15 residues. V was shortened by 1 base and J by 4 bases, with 14 bases between the two germline ends. The CDR3 reads CASSLSGGGLETQYF. The DNA for the CDR3 is TGTGCCAGCAGCTTGTCCGGTGGTGGGTTAGAGACCCAGTACTTC.

This clone has at least ten counts. The rearrangement links TRBV7-9 to TRBJ2-6, with TRBD1 matching over 8 bases. CDR1 is SEHNR and CDR2 is FQNEAQ in the germline V gene (reference sequence). Trimming removed 2 bases from V and 1 base from J; junction bases left unmatched: 7. The CDR3 consists of 18 residues. For the CDR3, the DNA is TGTGCCAGCAGCTTACTCAGGGGGCTCGGATCTGGGGCCAACGTCCTGACTTTC. Its protein product is CASSLLRGLGSGANVLTF.

The rearrangement uses TRBV5-8 and TRBJ2-3, with D possibly matching TRBD2 (5 bases). Deletions cut 3 bases from V and 3 bases from J, with 8 bases between. The CDR3 has 13 residues. The germline V gene encodes CDR1 SGHTS and CDR2 YDEGEE. CDR3 sequence reads: CASSYGGTDTQYF. CDR3 nucleotides: TGTGCCAGCAGCTACGGCGGGACAGATACGCAGTATTTT.

This rearrangement joins TRBV7-6 to TRBJ2-2, with TRBD1 identical over 8 bases. CDR1 SGHVS and CDR2 FNYEAQ come from the germline V gene. V shed 1 base and J 2 bases; nucleotides not matched to a gene: 6. There are 17 residues in the CDR3. CDR3 amino acids: CASSLGPGTGNTGELFF. The CDR3 DNA follows: TGTGCCAGCAGCTTAGGACCCGGGACAGGCAACACCGGGGAGCTGTTTTTT.

The chain combines TRBV6-2 or TRBV6-3 with TRBJ1-2; 8 bases line up with TRBD1. With 4 bases clipped from V and 8 bases from J, the junction kept 12 bases outside the gene matches. CDR3 length: 15 amino acids. Germline CDR1 and CDR2: MNHEY and SVGEGT. Written as DNA, the CDR3 is TGTGCCAGCAGTTGGACGGGCAGGGGGCTCGAGGGCTACACCTTC. Protein: CASSWTGRGLEGYTF.

The V call is TRBV29-1, the J call TRBJ1-2; 10 positions match TRBD1. Germline lookup yields CDR1 SQVTM and CDR2 ANQGSEA. Trimming took 7 bases from V and 4 from J; bases not matched to a gene: 12. CDR3 length: 15 residues. The CDR3 here is CSARRDRGTTYGYTF. CDR3 DNA sequence: TGCAGCGCCCGCCGGGACAGGGGAACCACCTATGGCTACACCTTC. Together with reference TRBV29-1 and TRBJ1-2, the CDR3 gives the full variable domain: SAVISQKPSRDICQRGTSLTIQCQVDSQVTMMFWYRQQPGQSLTLIATANQGSEATYESGFVIDKFPISRPNLTFSTLTVSNMSPEDSSIYLCSARRDRGTTYGYTFGSGTRLTVV.

This chain's CDR3 is CASSLLAGASYNEQFF. CDR3 nucleotides: TGTGCCAGCAGCCTCTTAGCGGGGGCCTCCTACAATGAGCAGTTCTTC. The chain is built from TRBV3-1 (or the pseudogene TRBV3-2) and TRBJ2-1, with 9 bases that match TRBD2. CDR3 length equals 16 residues. CDR1 is LGHDT and CDR2 is YNNKEL in the germline V gene (reference sequence). The trim removed 4 bases at V and 0 bases at J, leaving 4 bases unmatched.

V is TRBV2 and J is TRBJ1-3; tentatively, D is TRBD1 (5 bases). Germline CDR1 and CDR2: SNHLY and FYNNEI. V was clipped by 5 bases and J by 0 bases, with 11 bases between them. This CDR3 contains 15 residues. The DNA for the CDR3 is TGTGCCAGCAGTATTCGACAGAACTCTGGAAACACCATATATTTT. Its protein product is CASSIRQNSGNTIYF.

This clone came up a few times. The chain couples TRBV11-2 to TRBJ1-2, with a tentative D call TRBD1 (6 bases). Germline V gene sequence: CDR1 SGHAT, CDR2 FQNNGV. V lost 0 bases, J lost 4 bases, and 6 bases lay in between. This CDR3 has 13 amino acids. DNA for the CDR3: TGTGCCAGCAGCTTAGAAGGGGGCTATGGCTACACCTTC. It is translated as CASSLEGGYGYTF.

The chain joins TRBV2 to TRBJ2-3; 10 nucleotides line up with TRBD2. The CDR3 runs 21 residues. Trimming took 5 bases from V and 2 from J; bases not matched to a gene: 22. Germline V gives CDR1 SNHLY, CDR2 FYNNEI. The CDR3, as DNA: TGTGCCAGCAGTACCCCGGGAGGGCCTAGGAGGGGGACTAGCGACACAGATACGCAGTATTTT. Translating gives CASSTPGGPRRGTSDTDTQYF.

The chain has TRBV3-1 (or the pseudogene TRBV3-2) and TRBJ1-3; unclear D gene. Germline V gene lookup returns CDR1 LGHDT and CDR2 YNNKEL (reference sequence). The CDR3 totals 13 residues. V was cut by 2 bases and J by 3 bases, with 5 bases left in between. DNA for the CDR3: TGTGCCAGCAGCCAATACGTTGGAAACACCATATATTTT. Translated: CASSQYVGNTIYF.

Only a few counts were recorded for this clone. This rearrangement joins TRBV27 to TRBJ2-2, with D hard to call. Germline V gives CDR1 MNHEY, CDR2 SMNVEV (reference sequence). Trimming took 5 bases from V and 4 from J, leaving 11 bases between them. The CDR3 is made up of 14 amino acids. The CDR3 DNA reads as TGTGCCAGCAGTCCCCCCGTCCCCACCGGGGAGCTGTTTTTT. Translating gives CASSPPVPTGELFF.

This clone has a single count. The chain employs TRBV6-2 or TRBV6-3 and TRBJ2-5; 8 positions match TRBD1. V lost 5 bases to trimming and J lost 5 bases; unmatched junction nucleotides: 10. This CDR3 has 15 residues. Per the germline V gene, CDR1 is MNHEY and CDR2 is SVGEGT. The CDR3 DNA is TGTGCCAGCAGTCACCTGGACAGGGCCAGCGAGACCCAGTACTTC. Its protein is CASSHLDRASETQYF.

J is TRBJ2-7 and V is TRBV28, with TRBD2 matching over 7 bases. The junction had 10 bases not matched to a gene; V was cut back by 5 bases and J by 0 bases. CDR3 length: 16 residues. Looked up from germline, CDR1 is MDHEN and CDR2 is SYDVKM. The CDR3 region has the DNA TGTGCCAGCAGTCCGGGGACTATCGATAGCTCCTACGAGCAGTACTTC. Encoded protein: CASSPGTIDSSYEQYF.

V usage is TRBV4-3 and J usage is TRBJ1-4; 7 bases fit TRBD1. Per the germline V gene, CDR1 is LGHNA and CDR2 is YSLEER. This CDR3 spans 15 amino acids. The CDR3 sequence is CPPRQLGTAKEKLFF. The CDR3 DNA follows: TGCCCCCCCCGCCAACTCGGGACAGCCAAAGAAAAACTGTTTTTT.